This T cell receptor (beta chain) was sequenced for a study of T cells of healthy individuals. The germline V and J ends were trimmed by 1 base and 3 bases, with 12 bases remaining between them. Germline assignment: CDR1 LNHDA and CDR2 SQIVND (reference sequence). The CDR3 extends over 15 amino acids. TCRdb passed the 5' RACE reads through MiXCR, listing each CDR3 protein once. The sample carries about 82,000 distinct CDR3 sequences, more than 5% recorded once. The chain recombines TRBV19 with TRBJ1-1; maybe TRBD1 (5 bases). The sequence derives from a female donor in good health. Here the CDR3 DNA reads TGTGCCAGTAGTATAGGGCAGGGTGTGGACACTGAAGCTTTCTTT. Its protein is CASSIGQGVDTEAFF.